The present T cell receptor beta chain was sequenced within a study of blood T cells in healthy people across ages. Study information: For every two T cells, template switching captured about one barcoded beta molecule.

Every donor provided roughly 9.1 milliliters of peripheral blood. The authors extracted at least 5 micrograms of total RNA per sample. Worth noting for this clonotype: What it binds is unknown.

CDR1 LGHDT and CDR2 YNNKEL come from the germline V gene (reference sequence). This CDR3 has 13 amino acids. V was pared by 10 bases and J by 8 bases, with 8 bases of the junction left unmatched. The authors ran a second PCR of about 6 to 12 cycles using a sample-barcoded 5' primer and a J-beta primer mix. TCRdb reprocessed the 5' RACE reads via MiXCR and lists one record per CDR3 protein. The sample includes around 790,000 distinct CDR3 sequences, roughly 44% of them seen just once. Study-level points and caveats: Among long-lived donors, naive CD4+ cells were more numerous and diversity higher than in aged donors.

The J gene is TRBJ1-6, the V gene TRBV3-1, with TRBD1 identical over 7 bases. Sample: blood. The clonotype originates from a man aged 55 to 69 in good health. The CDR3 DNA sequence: TGTGCCACCCAGGGGGACGGCTATTCACCCCTCCACTTT. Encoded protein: CATQGDGYSPLHF.